The 25 T cell receptor beta chains reported below all come from one sample, sequenced in a study of blood T cell repertoires in COVID-19. Method: immunoSEQ multiplex PCR; TCRdb's copy keeps in-frame clones and lacks some. Of about 290,000 clones in the sample, just under 90% were seen once. The specimen sequenced was peripheral blood. These receptors were obtained from a woman aged 25 to 45 with COVID-19, enrolled during active disease.

The chain employs TRBV29-1 and TRBJ1-2; D is ambiguous. The V end was cut by 4 bases, the J end by 3 bases, with 9 bases between. The germline V gene has CDR1 SQVTM and CDR2 ANQGSEA. This CDR3 has 12 amino acids. The chain's CDR3 is CSVAGTDYGYTF. CDR3 sequence (DNA): TGCAGCGTTGCAGGCACCGACTATGGCTACACCTTC. The whole variable domain, remainder taken from reference TRBV29-1 and TRBJ1-2, is SAVISQKPSRDICQRGTSLTIQCQVDSQVTMMFWYRQQPGQSLTLIATANQGSEATYESGFVIDKFPISRPNLTFSTLTVSNMSPEDSSIYLCSVAGTDYGYTFGSGTRLTVV.

This chain joins TRBV7-2 and TRBJ1-1; D might be TRBD1 (5 bases). V was shortened by 10 bases and J by 0 bases, with 12 bases between the two germline ends. The CDR3 is made up of 13 amino acids. Germline V lookup: CDR1 SGHTA, CDR2 FQGNSA. The CDR3: CATSRQLNTEAFF. The CDR3 DNA reads TGTGCCACTTCCCGACAGCTGAACACTGAAGCTTTCTTT.

The chain recombines TRBV5-4 with TRBJ2-3, with TRBD1 as a possible D gene (5 bases). Per germline, CDR1 SGHNT and CDR2 YYREEE (reference sequence). This CDR3 spans 15 amino acids. The germline V and J ends were trimmed by 0 bases and 0 bases, with 8 bases remaining between them. CDR3 bases: TGTGCCAGCAGCTTGGGGGCAGGGAGCACAGATACGCAGTATTTT. This translates into CASSLGAGSTDTQYF. Based on the CDR3 plus reference TRBV5-4 and TRBJ2-3, the full variable domain is ETGVTQSPTHLIKTRGQQVTLRCSSQSGHNTVSWYQQALGQGPQFIFQYYREEENGRGNFPPRFSGLQFPNYSSELNVNALELDDSALYLCASSLGAGSTDTQYFGPGTRLTVL.

The chain has TRBV2 and TRBJ1-6; 7 bases agree with TRBD1. CDR1 and CDR2 (germline): SNHLY, FYNNEI. Trimming took 10 bases from V and 10 from J; bases not matched to a gene: 13. The CDR3 loop spans 14 amino acids. The CDR3, as DNA: TGTGCCACAGTGCGACAGGGATTGCGCTCACCCCTCCACTTT. This translates into CATVRQGLRSPLHF.

V is TRBV3-1 (or the pseudogene TRBV3-2) and J is TRBJ2-7; no definite D call. Germline V CDR1 and CDR2: LGHDT, YNNKEL (reference sequence). The CDR3 contains 12 residues. V lost 1 base to trimming and J lost 2 bases, with 3 bases between them. The CDR3 sequence: CASSQGAYEQYF. The CDR3, as DNA: TGTGCCAGCAGCCAAGGCGCCTACGAGCAGTACTTC.

CDR3 protein: CASSPNNRATEAFF. CDR3 nucleotides: TGTGCCAGCTCACCCAATAACAGGGCCACTGAAGCTTTCTTT. V gene TRBV18 combines with J gene TRBJ1-1, with D possibly being TRBD1 (6 bases). The ends were cut back, 3 bases at V and 4 bases at J, with 12 bases in the middle. The CDR3 totals 14 residues. Germline CDR1 KGHSH, CDR2 LQKENI.

This rearrangement joins TRBV7-9 to TRBJ1-1; a possible D gene is TRBD1 (6 bases). The germline CDR1 and CDR2 sequences are SEHNR and FQNEAQ (reference sequence). The CDR3 runs 14 residues. Trimming took 3 bases from V and 1 from J, leaving 9 bases between them. CDR3 protein: CASSFRTANTEAFF. CDR3 nucleotides: TGTGCCAGCAGCTTTCGGACAGCGAACACTGAAGCTTTCTTT.

This chain links TRBV5-1 with TRBJ1-2; 9 bases agree with TRBD1. In germline, CDR1 is SGHRS, CDR2 YFSETQ. V trimming: 4 bases; J trimming: 8 bases; junction bases outside the gene matches: 6. The CDR3 extends over 13 amino acids. The CDR3 reads CASSVTGGNGYTF. The CDR3, as DNA: TGCGCCAGCAGCGTGACAGGGGGTAACGGCTACACCTTC.

This chain links TRBV12-5 with TRBJ1-5, with TRBD1 matching 10 bases. The trim removed 1 base at V and 12 bases at J, leaving 9 bases unmatched. CDR1 and CDR2 (germline): LGHNT, FRNRAP. The length of the CDR3 is 15 residues. In DNA, the CDR3 is TGTGCTAGTGGTTTGGGGACAGGGGGAGGATTCAGCCAGCATTTT. It encodes CASGLGTGGGFSQHF.

This clone was detected only a few times. V usage is TRBV7-9 and J usage is TRBJ2-3, with 13 positions matching TRBD2. CDR3 size: 15 residues. V dropped 11 bases and J dropped 4; count of bases not matched to a gene: 9. Germline CDR1 reads SEHNR; CDR2 reads FQNEAQ (reference sequence). The CDR3: CAGSLAGGPSDTQYF. The CDR3 region has the DNA TGTGCCGGATCACTAGCGGGGGGGCCTTCAGATACGCAGTATTTT.

The rearrangement links TRBV10-1 to TRBJ1-6; D may be TRBD1 (6 bases). The CDR3 has 15 residues. The germline V gene encodes CDR1 WNHNN and CDR2 SYGVQD (reference sequence). V lost 0 bases and J 14 bases, leaving 17 bases between the germline ends. CDR3 sequence (DNA): TGCGCCAGCAGTGAGTCGGGGACAAGTACCCCCACCCTCCACTTT. It is translated as CASSESGTSTPTLHF.

The gene calls are TRBV7-2 and TRBJ1-1, with 10 nucleotides matching TRBD1. Losses at the gene ends were 4 bases for V and 4 bases for J; bases not matched to a gene: 9. CDR1 is SGHTA and CDR2 is FQGNSA in the germline V gene. CDR3 size: 16 residues. The CDR3 protein is CASSSGTGVRSTEAFF. In DNA, the CDR3 is TGTGCCAGCAGCTCCGGGACAGGGGTTAGGAGCACTGAAGCTTTCTTT.

In this sample, this clone turned up once. The CDR3 nucleotides are TGTGCCAGCAGTTACATTTGGGGGGGAGGCACTGAAGCTTTCTTT. It codes for CASSYIWGGGTEAFF. The V and J genes are TRBV6-5 and TRBJ1-1, with D maybe TRBD1 (5 bases). Looked up from germline, CDR1 is MNHEY and CDR2 is SVGAGI. CDR3 length: 15 amino acids. Trimming pared 2 bases from V and 4 bases from J, leaving 14 bases between.

The chain has TRBV3-1 (or the pseudogene TRBV3-2) and TRBJ2-1, with D tentatively TRBD1 or TRBD2 (7 bases each). Trimming took off 10 bases at V and 4 bases at J, with 17 bases between the two ends. Germline V gene lookup returns CDR1 LGHDT and CDR2 YNNKEL (reference sequence). The CDR3 length is 14 residues. The CDR3 here is CATTQGGSYNEQFF. For the CDR3, the DNA is TGTGCCACCACCCAGGGGGGGTCTTACAATGAGCAGTTCTTC.

V is TRBV4-1 and J is TRBJ1-3; TRBD1 is a possible D gene (6 bases). The germline CDR1 and CDR2 sequences are MGHRA and YSYEKL. The CDR3 sequence is 15 residues long. Deletions cut 4 bases from V and 1 base from J, with 11 bases between. The CDR3 DNA reads TGCGCCAGCAGCCCGGGAGGGGGATCTGGAAACACCATATATTTT. Protein: CASSPGGGSGNTIYF.

The chain carries TRBV18 and TRBJ1-4; possibly TRBD1 for D (5 bases). The germline V gene encodes CDR1 KGHSH and CDR2 LQKENI. This CDR3 comprises 16 residues. Trimming stripped 0 bases from V and 0 bases from J, with 8 bases between. The CDR3 loop reads CASSPPRGATNEKLFF. CDR3 sequence (DNA): TGTGCCAGCTCACCACCTCGGGGGGCAACTAATGAAAAACTGTTTTTT.

The V call is TRBV5-4, the J call TRBJ2-1; 7 bases agree with TRBD1. The CDR3 has 12 residues. Trimming at V came to 2 bases and at J to 8 bases, leaving 1 base not matched to a gene. Germline values: CDR1 SGHNT, CDR2 YYREEE (reference sequence). For the CDR3, the DNA is TGTGCCAGCAGCTTAGACAGGGATGAGCAGTTCTTC. As protein: CASSLDRDEQFF.

This clone was counted between two and nine times. The chain uses TRBV7-9 and TRBJ1-1, with 7 bases lining up with TRBD1. CDR1 and CDR2 (germline): SEHNR, FQNEAQ (reference sequence). The trim removed 4 bases at V and 1 base at J, leaving 6 bases unmatched. The CDR3 has 15 residues. The DNA for the CDR3 is TGTGCCAGCAGCTGGGCTGACAGGGAGAACACTGAAGCTTTCTTT. Residues: CASSWADRENTEAFF.

This chain connects TRBV5-1 to TRBJ2-7; D gene uncertain. V was pared by 3 bases and J by 1 base, with 17 bases between. This CDR3 spans 16 amino acids. The germline gives CDR1 SGHRS, CDR2 YFSETQ. CDR3 nucleotides: TGCGCCAGCAGCTACAGTGGCAGGCGATTTTCCTACGAGCAGTACTTC. Encoded protein: CASSYSGRRFSYEQYF.

V and J are TRBV19 and TRBJ2-7; D might be TRBD1 (5 bases). Trimming took 5 bases from V and 4 from J, leaving 15 bases between them. Per germline, CDR1 LNHDA and CDR2 SQIVND (reference sequence). CDR3 length: 14 amino acids. The CDR3 coding sequence is TGTGCCAGTAGTTATGCCGTCCCAGGGTACGAGCAGTACTTC. Encoded protein: CASSYAVPGYEQYF.

As concerns this clone: Possible read error: a much larger clone is one base away. The chain combines TRBV19 with TRBJ1-1; no reliable D call. Germline CDR1 is LNHDA and CDR2 is SQIVND (reference sequence). The CDR3 sequence is 11 residues long. Trimming took off 10 bases at V and 1 base at J, with 7 bases between the two ends. This CDR3 reads CATSGNTEAFF. The CDR3 bases are TGTGCCACCTCCGGGAACACTGAAGCTTTCTTT.

The chain carries TRBV3-1 (or the pseudogene TRBV3-2) and TRBJ1-1; 7 positions match TRBD1. The CDR3 contains 13 residues. Trimming removed 5 bases from V and 7 bases from J; junction bases left unmatched: 7. Germline values: CDR1 LGHDT, CDR2 YNNKEL (reference sequence). CDR3 in amino acids: CASSFFGQVEAFF. CDR3 coding DNA: TGTGCCAGCAGCTTTTTTGGACAGGTTGAAGCTTTCTTT.

The chain combines TRBV24-1 with TRBJ1-3, with D tentatively TRBD1 (5 bases). The CDR3 extends over 17 amino acids. V shed 3 bases and J shed 0 bases, with 14 bases lying between them. Germline V lookup: CDR1 KGHDR, CDR2 SFDVKD. The CDR3 bases are TGTGCCACCAGTGATCCCCACGACAGCCTCTCTGGAAACACCATATATTTT. Its translation: CATSDPHDSLSGNTIYF.

J is TRBJ1-5 and V is TRBV18, with TRBD1 matching 8 bases. Per germline, CDR1 KGHSH and CDR2 LQKENI. This CDR3 comprises 19 residues. J gave up 0 bases and V 2 bases, and 12 bases lay outside the gene matches. This CDR3 reads CASSPIQPRGLDSNQPQHF. For the CDR3, the DNA is TGTGCCAGCTCACCAATTCAGCCCAGGGGGCTGGATAGCAATCAGCCCCAGCATTTT. Full variable domain (remainder filled in from reference TRBV18 and TRBJ1-5): NAGVMQNPRHLVRRRGQEARLRCSPMKGHSHVYWYRQLPEEGLKFMVYLQKENIIDESGMPKERFSAEFPKEGPSILRIQQVVRGDSAAYFCASSPIQPRGLDSNQPQHFGDGTRLSIL.

This clone was recorded once. The chain uses TRBV12-3 or TRBV12-4 and TRBJ2-7; D is undetermined. This CDR3 region has 11 residues. Deletions cut 3 bases from V and 3 bases from J, with 3 bases between. Here the CDR3 reads CASSFYYEQYF. CDR3 bases: TGTGCCAGCAGTTTCTACTACGAGCAGTACTTC.